This entry describes one T cell receptor (beta chain). Its matching antigen is unknown. This entry comes from a study of beta chain features in type 1 diabetes. Broader study findings: Researchers report that Type 1 diabetes patients had moderately but significantly shorter TCRB CDR3s across all four CD4+ subsets.

As every portion of the isolated RNA was reverse transcribed, the sequencing read expressed TCRB transcripts. Naive, central memory and regulatory T cell samples produced a mean of approximately 4 million reads. The protocol was immunoSEQ multiplex PCR, while the TCRdb copy is restricted to in-frame clones and leaves out a portion. In the table there are about 650,000 clones, 9.5% to 15% of which are singletons. Germline V CDR1 and CDR2: SQVTM, ANQGSEA. V was clipped by 6 bases and J by 2 bases, with 13 bases between them. The CDR3 covers 13 residues. The receptor comes from a man aged 25 to 40 with type 1 diabetes. The sample taken for sequencing was naive CD4+ T cells from blood. V is TRBV29-1 and J is TRBJ1-2; TRBD1 is a possible D gene (5 bases). The CDR3 DNA is TGCAGCGTCCCGGCAGGGTCGAACTATGGCTACACCTTC. Translating gives CSVPAGSNYGYTF.